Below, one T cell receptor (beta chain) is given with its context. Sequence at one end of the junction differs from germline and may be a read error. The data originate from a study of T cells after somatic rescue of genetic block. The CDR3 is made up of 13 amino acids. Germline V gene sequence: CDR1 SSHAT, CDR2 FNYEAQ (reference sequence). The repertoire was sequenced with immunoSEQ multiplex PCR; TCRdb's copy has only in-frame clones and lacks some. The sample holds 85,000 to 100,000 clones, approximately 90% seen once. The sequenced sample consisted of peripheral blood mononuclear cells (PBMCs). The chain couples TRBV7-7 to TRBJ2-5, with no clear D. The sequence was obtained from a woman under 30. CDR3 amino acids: CASSLRMMETQYF. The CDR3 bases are TGTGCTAGCAGCTTAAGGATGATGGAGACCCAGTACTTC.